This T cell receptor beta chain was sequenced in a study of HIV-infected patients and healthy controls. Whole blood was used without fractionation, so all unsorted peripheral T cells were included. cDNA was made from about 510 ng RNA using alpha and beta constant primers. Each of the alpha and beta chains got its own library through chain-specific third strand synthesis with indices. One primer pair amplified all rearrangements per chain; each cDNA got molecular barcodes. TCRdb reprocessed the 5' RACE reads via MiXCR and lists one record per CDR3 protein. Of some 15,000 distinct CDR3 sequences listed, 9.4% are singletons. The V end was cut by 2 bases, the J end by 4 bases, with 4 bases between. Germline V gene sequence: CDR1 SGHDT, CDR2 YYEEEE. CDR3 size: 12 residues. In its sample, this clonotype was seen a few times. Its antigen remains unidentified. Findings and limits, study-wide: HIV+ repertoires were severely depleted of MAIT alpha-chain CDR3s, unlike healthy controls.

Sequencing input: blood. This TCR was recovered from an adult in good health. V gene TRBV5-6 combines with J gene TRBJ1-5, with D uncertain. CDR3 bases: TGTGCCAGCAGCTTCCTAAATCAGCCCCAGCATTTT. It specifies CASSFLNQPQHF.